The 12 T cell receptor beta chains presented below share a single source sample, sequenced in a study of cytomegalovirus exposure and HLA in healthy donors. 13 Jbeta primers and 60 Vbeta primers were used for the PCR. Generated by immunoSEQ multiplex PCR, the TCRdb table keeps only in-frame clones and is missing some. The table records 55,000 to 65,000 clones, about four fifths of them present only once. What was sequenced was PBMCs. The source of these receptors is a man aged 25 to 40 in good health and CMV-seropositive.

The rearrangement uses TRBV21-1 and TRBJ2-7; TRBD1 is taken as the D call from the table, unchecked against the DNA. TRBV21-1 is a pseudogene locus. This CDR3 spans 14 amino acids. The CDR3 DNA is TGTGCCAGCAGACCGGGACAGGGGATGGGCGAGCAGTACTTC. This sequence encodes CASRPGQGMGEQYF.

In nucleotides, the CDR3 is TGTGCCATCGCCGACAGGGGGATCGCCAAAAACATTCAGTACTTC. Its protein product is CAIADRGIAKNIQYF. The rearrangement joins TRBV28 to TRBJ2-4; 9 nucleotides line up with TRBD1. Losses at the gene ends were 10 bases for V and 1 base for J; bases not matched to a gene: 8. CDR1 and CDR2 (germline): MDHEN, SYDVKM. CDR3 length: 15 amino acids.

The V call is TRBV5-1, the J call TRBJ1-2; TRBD1 matches 7 bases. CDR1 is SGHRS and CDR2 is YFSETQ in the germline V gene. V was clipped by 4 bases and J by 4 bases; unmatched bases: 10. The CDR3 totals 15 residues. CDR3 coding DNA: TGCGCCAGCAGCCCAACCGTGGGACAGTTCTATGGCTACACCTTC. It specifies CASSPTVGQFYGYTF.

This sequence joins TRBV19 and TRBJ2-1; the match to TRBD2 covers 8 bases. The germline V gene has CDR1 LNHDA and CDR2 SQIVND (reference sequence). The CDR3 extends over 14 amino acids. With V trimmed by 7 bases and J by 6 bases, 8 bases remained unmatched. The CDR3 region is CASKSGGVGNEQFF. The CDR3 DNA reads TGTGCCAGTAAGTCGGGAGGGGTCGGCAATGAGCAGTTCTTC.

The chain joins TRBV7-2 to TRBJ1-1; D is perhaps TRBD1 (6 bases). V was cut by 5 bases and J by 2 bases, with 12 bases left in between. This CDR3 contains 14 residues. Germline CDR1 and CDR2: SGHTA and FQGNSA. The CDR3 region is CASSHAGVNTEAFF. CDR3 sequence (DNA): TGTGCCAGCAGCCACGCAGGGGTCAACACTGAAGCTTTCTTT.

This clone has only one observation. The rearrangement joins TRBV28 to TRBJ2-4; unclear D gene. With 5 bases removed from V and 5 bases from J, the gap between germline ends came to 13 bases. This CDR3 has 14 residues. Germline V lookup: CDR1 MDHEN, CDR2 SYDVKM. This CDR3 reads CASSTMPTENIQYF. DNA of the CDR3: TGTGCCAGCAGTACAATGCCGACTGAAAACATTCAGTACTTC.

This sequence joins TRBV15 and TRBJ1-2; 7 bases agree with TRBD1. The ends lost 5 bases at V and 4 bases at J; junction bases unmatched: 4. Germline CDR1 reads LNHNV; CDR2 reads YYDKDF (reference sequence). The CDR3 consists of 13 residues. DNA for the CDR3: TGTGCCACCAGCGCTGGGACAGTCTATGGCTACACCTTC. This sequence encodes CATSAGTVYGYTF.

This clone was seen more than once but under ten times. The chain uses TRBV5-1 and TRBJ1-2; tentatively, D is TRBD1 (6 bases). The CDR3 runs to 14 residues. Deletions cut 1 base from V and 6 bases from J, with 13 bases between. Germline V lookup: CDR1 SGHRS, CDR2 YFSETQ. The CDR3 here is CASSLTGQLDGYTF. The CDR3 nucleotides are TGCGCCAGCAGCTTGACTGGACAGTTGGATGGCTACACCTTC.

The genes are TRBV7-6 and TRBJ2-7; D may be TRBD1 (5 bases). Germline CDR1 reads SGHVS; CDR2 reads FNYEAQ. CDR3 size: 14 residues. The V end was cut by 6 bases, the J end by 5 bases, with 17 bases between. The CDR3 nucleotides are TGTGCCAGCAGTAATCCCCCAGGGTCAAACGAGCAGTACTTC. It yields the protein CASSNPPGSNEQYF.

The chain has TRBV27 and TRBJ2-7, with 7 bases lining up with TRBD1. V lost 10 bases to trimming and J lost 6 bases; unmatched junction nucleotides: 6. Germline-derived CDR1 and CDR2 are MNHEY and SMNVEV (reference sequence). The CDR3 totals 11 residues. CDR3: CATRGGREQYF. In nucleotides, the CDR3 is TGTGCCACGAGAGGGGGCCGCGAGCAGTACTTC.

This clone was seen a handful of times. CDR3 protein: CASSARTSGGAYNEQFF. Here the CDR3 DNA reads TGCGCCAGCAGCGCCCGGACTAGCGGGGGGGCCTACAATGAGCAGTTCTTC. This chain joins TRBV5-1 and TRBJ2-1; 15 nucleotides align to TRBD2. Germline CDR1 SGHRS, CDR2 YFSETQ. Unmatched junction bases numbered 4, after V lost 4 bases and J lost 2 bases. There are 17 residues in the CDR3.

This clone was counted a few times. The DNA for the CDR3 is TGTGCCAGCAGATCCCCAGGGACAGAGAACAATGAGCAGTTCTTC. Amino acids: CASRSPGTENNEQFF. The chain joins TRBV6-5 to TRBJ2-1, with TRBD1 matching over 7 bases. V gave up 6 bases and J gave up 5 bases; unmatched junction bases: 10. This CDR3 comprises 15 residues. Per germline, CDR1 MNHEY and CDR2 SVGAGI.